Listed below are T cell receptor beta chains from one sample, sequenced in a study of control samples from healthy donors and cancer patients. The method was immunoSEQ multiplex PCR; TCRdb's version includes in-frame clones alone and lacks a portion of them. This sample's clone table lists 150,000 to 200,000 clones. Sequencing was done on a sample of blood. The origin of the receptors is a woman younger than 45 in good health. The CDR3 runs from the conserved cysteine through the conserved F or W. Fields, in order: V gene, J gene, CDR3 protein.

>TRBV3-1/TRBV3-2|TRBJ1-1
CASIKNTEAFF
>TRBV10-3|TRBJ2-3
CAILSGIDTQYF
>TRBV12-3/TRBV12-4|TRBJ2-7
CASTFGGGYEQYF
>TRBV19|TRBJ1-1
CASSRTGNTEAFF
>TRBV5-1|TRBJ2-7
CASSLRQRDEQYF
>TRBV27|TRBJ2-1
CATVHMGGGNEQFF
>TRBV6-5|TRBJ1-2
CASSLTRTYTF
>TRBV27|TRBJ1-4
CASSFRASLNEKLFF
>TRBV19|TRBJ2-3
CASTGQGISTDTQYF
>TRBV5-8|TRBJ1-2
CASRHPRVGDYGYTF
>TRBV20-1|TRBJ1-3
CSASTGISGNTIYF
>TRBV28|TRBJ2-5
CASSPDRGQETQYF
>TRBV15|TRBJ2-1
CATRDRPHNNEQFF
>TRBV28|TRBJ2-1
CASTTNPWDEQFF
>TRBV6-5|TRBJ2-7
CASSYYGTSGSKQYF
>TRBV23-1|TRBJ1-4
CASSQEATTNEKLFF
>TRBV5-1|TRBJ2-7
CASSTGLDEQYF
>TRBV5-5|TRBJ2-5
CASTWSGETQYF
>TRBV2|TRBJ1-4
CASLIQGATNEKLFF
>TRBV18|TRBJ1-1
CASSPRGGSTEAFF
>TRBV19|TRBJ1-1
CASSISRGRRNTEAFF
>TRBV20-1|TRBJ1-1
CSAQQPAEAFF
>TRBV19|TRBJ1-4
CASSVGTPNEKLFF
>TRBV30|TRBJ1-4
CAWTRLGANEKLFF
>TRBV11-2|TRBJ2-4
CASSFDFLRQGIQYF
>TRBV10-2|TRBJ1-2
CASGTGEVRGYTF
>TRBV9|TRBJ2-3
CASSAGKGTDTQYF
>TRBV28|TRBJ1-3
CASSGTVGNTIYF
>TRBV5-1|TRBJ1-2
CASSLDQYGYTF